One and the same sample provided the 32 T cell receptor beta chains below, sequenced in a study of OX40 agonist ivuxolimab in advanced cancers. Method: immunoSEQ multiplex PCR; TCRdb's copy keeps in-frame clones and lacks some. The repertoire includes some 60,000 clones, more than 85% of them detected once, and around 3.7% sits in the top ten. Sequenced here: CD4+ or CD8+ T cells sorted from blood, sampled in a trial of the OX40 agonist ivuxolimab. Receptors originate from an adult with an advanced solid tumor such as melanoma, head and neck, liver or kidney cancer.

This clone has more than one count but fewer than ten. This sequence joins TRBV7-3 and TRBJ2-1; no reliable D call. The CDR3 sequence is 13 residues long. Per germline, CDR1 SGHTA and CDR2 FQGTGA. The V gene lost 1 base and the J gene lost 7 bases, with 8 bases spanning the gap. The CDR3 DNA follows: TGTGCCAGCAGCTTAATGCCGAAGAATGAGCAGTTCTTC. Translating it yields CASSLMPKNEQFF.

The chain couples TRBV5-4 to TRBJ1-6; no clear D. CDR1 is SGHNT, CDR2 YYREEE, per germline (reference sequence). The V and J ends lost 1 base and 4 bases respectively, with 12 bases between them. The CDR3 consists of 16 residues. DNA for the CDR3: TGTGCCAGCAGCTTGCTCCATAGATTTTATAATTCACCCCTCCACTTT. Residues: CASSLLHRFYNSPLHF.

This rearrangement joins TRBV6-5 to TRBJ2-1; D is unresolved. Deletions cut 0 bases from V and 10 bases from J, with 16 bases between. This CDR3 is 15 amino acids long. Germline values: CDR1 MNHEY, CDR2 SVGAGI. CDR3 DNA: TGTGCCAGCAGTTACTCGTTGGCAGGCCAGTGGGAGCAGTTCTTC. The encoded protein is CASSYSLAGQWEQFF.

This chain connects TRBV28 to TRBJ1-1; unclear D gene. Looked up from germline, CDR1 is MDHEN and CDR2 is SYDVKM. Trimming took off 7 bases at V and 1 base at J, with 7 bases between the two ends. This CDR3 is built from 12 residues. The CDR3 DNA reads TGTGCCAGCATCGGACGGAACACTGAAGCTTTCTTT. This sequence encodes CASIGRNTEAFF. Combining the CDR3 with reference TRBV28 and TRBJ1-1 gives the whole variable domain DVKVTQSSRYLVKRTGEKVFLECVQDMDHENMFWYRQDPGLGLRLIYFSYDVKMKEKGDIPEGYSVSREKKERFSLILESASTNQTSMYLCASIGRNTEAFFGQGTRLTVV.

This clone was seen a few times. The chain combines TRBV2 with TRBJ1-2; no clear D. Germline V gene data show CDR1 as SNHLY and CDR2 as FYNNEI. The length of the CDR3 is 11 residues. The V end lost 7 bases, the J end lost 4 bases, and 7 bases lay between the germline ends. Written as DNA, the CDR3 is TGTGCCAGCACAGGCGGCTATGGCTACACCTTC. Residues: CASTGGYGYTF.

The rearrangement joins TRBV2 to TRBJ2-2, with D maybe TRBD1 (5 bases). This CDR3 has 14 residues. The V gene's germline CDR1 is SNHLY and CDR2 FYNNEI. V lost 7 bases, J lost 2 bases, and 11 bases lay in between. The CDR3 loop reads CASNRFFNTGELFF. CDR3 DNA: TGTGCCAGCAACAGGTTTTTTAACACCGGGGAGCTGTTTTTT.

This chain uses TRBV5-1 with TRBJ2-2, with 11 bases that match TRBD1. Germline assignment: CDR1 SGHRS and CDR2 YFSETQ. V lost 1 base, J lost 6 bases, and 5 bases stayed unmatched. There are 16 residues in the CDR3. This CDR3 is CASSLKGQGGAGELFF. The DNA of the CDR3 is TGCGCCAGCAGCTTGAAGGGACAGGGGGGCGCCGGGGAGCTGTTTTTT.

V usage is TRBV12-5 and J usage is TRBJ2-7; 7 bases fit TRBD2. The CDR3 covers 16 residues. V shed 7 bases and J 5 bases; nucleotides not matched to a gene: 17. The germline V gene has CDR1 LGHNT and CDR2 FRNRAP. The CDR3 DNA reads TGTGCTAGTGCCCCTGGGGGGGGAACCCTAAGTGACGAGCAGTACTTC. It translates to CASAPGGGTLSDEQYF.

This chain joins TRBV7-3 and TRBJ1-6; D remains ambiguous. The CDR3 totals 13 residues. Germline loops: CDR1 SGHTA, CDR2 FQGTGA. Trimming removed 5 bases at V and 11 bases at J, with 13 bases between. As DNA, the CDR3 is TGTGCCAGCAGCCCCTGGATAGCAACACCCCTCCACTTT. It translates to CASSPWIATPLHF.

The CDR3 is CASTQGGTPGNTIYF. The DNA for the CDR3 is TGTGCCAGTACTCAAGGGGGGACCCCTGGAAACACCATATATTTT. This chain joins TRBV19 and TRBJ1-3, with D possibly matching TRBD1 (6 bases). Between the trimmed V and J ends, which lost 7 bases and 2 bases, there was a span of 15 bases. This CDR3 spans 15 amino acids. CDR1 LNHDA and CDR2 SQIVND come from the germline V gene (reference sequence).

The rearrangement links TRBV7-9 to TRBJ1-1, with no clear D. The CDR3 totals 12 residues. Looked up from germline, CDR1 is SEHNR and CDR2 is FQNEAQ (reference sequence). V gave up 5 bases and J gave up 5 bases, with 9 bases separating them. CDR3 in amino acids: CASSGVGTEAFF. The CDR3 DNA is TGTGCCAGCAGCGGAGTCGGGACTGAAGCTTTCTTT.

The V gene is TRBV6-5, the J gene TRBJ1-1, with D possibly being TRBD1 (5 bases). The germline gives CDR1 MNHEY, CDR2 SVGAGI. The CDR3 loop spans 14 amino acids. V was cut by 4 bases and J by 10 bases, with 19 bases left in between. The CDR3 DNA reads TGTGCCAGCAGTTGGGGCAGGCCCCCCGTCGGAGCTTTCTTT. Residues: CASSWGRPPVGAFF.

V usage is TRBV5-4 and J usage is TRBJ1-2; no reliable D call. Trimming shortened V by 5 bases and J by 2 bases, and 7 bases separated the two germline ends. Germline V CDR1 and CDR2: SGHNT, YYREEE (reference sequence). This CDR3 is built from 12 residues. The CDR3 loop reads CASSQVNYGYTF. The CDR3 DNA follows: TGTGCCAGCAGTCAGGTGAACTATGGCTACACCTTC.

V gene TRBV5-4 combines with J gene TRBJ1-5; D uncertain. CDR1 is SGHNT and CDR2 is YYREEE in the germline V gene (reference sequence). Trimming left V 2 bases short and J 1 base short, with 16 bases between. The CDR3 extends over 17 amino acids. This chain's CDR3 is CASSLGGGVGSNQPQHF. For the CDR3, the DNA is TGTGCCAGCAGCTTAGGTGGTGGGGTCGGGAGCAATCAGCCCCAGCATTTT.

V and J are TRBV19 and TRBJ2-6; D remains ambiguous. This CDR3 is 15 amino acids long. CDR1 is LNHDA and CDR2 is SQIVND in the germline V gene (reference sequence). Trimming cost V 6 bases and J 0 bases, with 9 bases left between them. CDR3 loop: CASSPAPSGANVLTF. In DNA, the CDR3 is TGTGCCAGTAGCCCTGCCCCCTCTGGGGCCAACGTCCTGACTTTC.

The chain joins TRBV11-1 to TRBJ2-2; no firm D call. Looked up from germline, CDR1 is SGHAT and CDR2 is FQDESV (reference sequence). The CDR3 sequence is 12 residues long. Trimming cost V 4 bases and J 6 bases, with 6 bases left between them. The CDR3 reads CASSSHAGELFF. CDR3 bases: TGTGCCAGCAGCTCCCACGCCGGGGAGCTGTTTTTT.

V gene TRBV6-5 combines with J gene TRBJ2-3; 11 bases are shared with TRBD2. The CDR3 is 15 amino acids. Germline trimming cut 10 bases from V and 0 bases from J; bases unmatched to any gene: 6. Germline CDR1 and CDR2: MNHEY and SVGAGI. This CDR3 is CATKLAGASTDTQYF. The CDR3, as DNA: TGTGCCACCAAACTAGCGGGGGCTAGCACAGATACGCAGTATTTT.

J is TRBJ1-1 and V is TRBV10-3; a weak D match, TRBD1 (5 bases). CDR1 and CDR2 (germline): ENHRY, SYGVKD. V was clipped by 7 bases and J by 0 bases, with 9 bases between them. This CDR3 comprises 13 residues. As DNA, the CDR3 is TGTGCCATCAAGGGGCCCTTGAACACTGAAGCTTTCTTT. This translates into CAIKGPLNTEAFF.

This clone is termed medium-sized (0.01 to 0.1%). The V and J genes are TRBV6-1 and TRBJ1-2; D is unresolved. The CDR3 consists of 13 residues. Germline V gene data show CDR1 as MNHNS and CDR2 as SASEGT. Trimming removed 6 bases at V and 5 bases at J, with 13 bases between. Here the CDR3 reads CASSDFSYYGYTF. For the CDR3, the DNA is TGTGCCAGCAGCGACTTCAGTTATTATGGCTACACCTTC.

V usage is TRBV5-8 and J usage is TRBJ2-1; D remains unclear. Deletions cut 0 bases from V and 12 bases from J, with 19 bases between. The CDR3 sequence is 15 residues long. CDR1 and CDR2 from the germline V gene are SGHTS and YDEGEE. The DNA of the CDR3 is TGTGCCAGCAGCTTGGACAGTTTTGGGCTCGCGTGGCAGTTCTTC. It codes for CASSLDSFGLAWQFF.

The genes are TRBV29-1 and TRBJ2-6; tentative D call: TRBD2 (6 bases). CDR1 and CDR2 from the germline V gene are SQVTM and ANQGSEA. V was cut by 4 bases and J by 2 bases, with 6 bases left in between. The CDR3 runs 13 residues. This CDR3 is CSVGGAGANVLTF. In DNA, the CDR3 is TGCAGCGTTGGCGGGGCTGGGGCCAACGTCCTGACTTTC.

The chain carries TRBV2 and TRBJ2-7; a possible D gene is TRBD2 (5 bases). Between the trimmed V and J ends, which lost 6 bases and 3 bases, there was a span of 15 bases. The CDR3 contains 14 residues. From germline, CDR1 is SNHLY and CDR2 FYNNEI. This chain's CDR3 is CASREWENLYEQYF. The CDR3 DNA sequence: TGTGCCAGCAGGGAGTGGGAGAACCTCTACGAGCAGTACTTC.

The rearrangement joins TRBV5-8 to TRBJ1-2, with a possible D match to TRBD1 (5 bases). The germline V and J ends were trimmed by 4 bases and 4 bases, with 14 bases remaining between them. Germline CDR1 is SGHTS and CDR2 is YDEGEE. CDR3 size: 14 residues. CDR3 residues: CASSPTGGAYGYTF. The CDR3 region has the DNA TGTGCCAGCAGCCCGACGGGGGGTGCCTATGGCTACACCTTC.

J is TRBJ2-2 and V is TRBV5-4, with TRBD2 matching over 7 bases. Germline CDR1 is SGHNT and CDR2 is YYREEE (reference sequence). Unmatched junction bases numbered 10, after V lost 4 bases and J lost 1 base. The CDR3 has 17 residues. This CDR3 is CASSQWNSGVNTGELFF. The CDR3 DNA sequence: TGTGCCAGCAGCCAGTGGAACAGCGGGGTGAACACCGGGGAGCTGTTTTTT. Based on the CDR3 plus reference TRBV5-4 and TRBJ2-2, the full variable domain is ETGVTQSPTHLIKTRGQQVTLRCSSQSGHNTVSWYQQALGQGPQFIFQYYREEENGRGNFPPRFSGLQFPNYSSELNVNALELDDSALYLCASSQWNSGVNTGELFFGEGSRLTVL.

The chain carries TRBV11-2 and TRBJ2-3, with D perhaps matching TRBD2 (5 bases). Germline assignment: CDR1 SGHAT and CDR2 FQNNGV. The CDR3 contains 13 residues. V was clipped by 4 bases and J by 2 bases, with 7 bases between them. The CDR3 region has the DNA TGTGCCAGCAGCTCGGACTTCACAGATACGCAGTATTTT. This encodes CASSSDFTDTQYF.

The chain joins TRBV11-2 to TRBJ2-5; D gene uncertain. Germline lookup yields CDR1 SGHAT and CDR2 FQNNGV. The CDR3 is made up of 15 amino acids. The V end was cut by 0 bases, the J end by 0 bases, with 8 bases between. CDR3 sequence: CASSLDGTNQETQYF. Here the CDR3 DNA reads TGTGCCAGCAGCTTAGATGGCACAAACCAAGAGACCCAGTACTTC.

The CDR3 DNA reads as TGTGCTAGTGGTTTGGTACCACCCCAAGAGACCCAGTACTTC. Its protein product is CASGLVPPQETQYF. V usage is TRBV12-5 and J usage is TRBJ2-5, with unresolved D. Trimming removed 0 bases from V and 1 base from J, with 6 bases in between. Germline loops: CDR1 LGHNT, CDR2 FRNRAP. The CDR3 loop spans 14 amino acids.

V and J are TRBV5-4 and TRBJ2-2, with D possibly matching TRBD1 (7 bases). V was cut by 2 bases and J by 5 bases, with 25 bases left in between. Germline CDR1 and CDR2: SGHNT and YYREEE (reference sequence). The CDR3 consists of 19 residues. The CDR3 loop is CASSFMSTPLTGRTGELFF. In DNA form, the CDR3 reads TGTGCCAGCAGCTTCATGTCCACTCCTCTGACAGGGAGGACCGGGGAGCTGTTTTTT.

The chain joins TRBV28 to TRBJ1-2, with D maybe TRBD1 (5 bases). The CDR3 is 18 amino acids. Germline V gene lookup returns CDR1 MDHEN and CDR2 SYDVKM. Between the trimmed V and J ends, which lost 3 bases and 0 bases, there was a span of 20 bases. CDR3 sequence (DNA): TGTGCCAGCAGTTTTCCAAAGGGTACAGGTATTACTAACTATGGCTACACCTTC. It is translated as CASSFPKGTGITNYGYTF.

The CDR3 region is CASSLTVAVDYEQYF. The CDR3 nucleotides are TGCGCCAGCAGCTTGACCGTCGCGGTGGACTACGAGCAGTACTTC. The rearrangement uses TRBV5-1 and TRBJ2-7; D is ambiguous. CDR3 length: 15 amino acids. Germline V gene sequence: CDR1 SGHRS, CDR2 YFSETQ. Trimming took 1 base from V and 3 from J, leaving 14 bases between them.

The chain combines TRBV2 with TRBJ2-3, with 7 positions matching TRBD1. V trimming: 2 bases; J trimming: 3 bases; junction bases outside the gene matches: 5. Per germline, CDR1 SNHLY and CDR2 FYNNEI. This CDR3 region has 15 residues. DNA for the CDR3: TGTGCCAGCAGTGAATTGGCACAGGGGACAGATACGCAGTATTTT. Its translation is CASSELAQGTDTQYF.

The V gene is TRBV6-5, the J gene TRBJ1-1; TRBD1 is a possible D gene (6 bases). The CDR3 extends over 14 amino acids. V shed 6 bases and J shed 0 bases, with 11 bases lying between them. From germline, CDR1 is MNHEY and CDR2 SVGAGI. The CDR3 region is CASRPGAVNTEAFF. The CDR3 DNA sequence: TGTGCCAGCAGACCAGGGGCGGTGAACACTGAAGCTTTCTTT.